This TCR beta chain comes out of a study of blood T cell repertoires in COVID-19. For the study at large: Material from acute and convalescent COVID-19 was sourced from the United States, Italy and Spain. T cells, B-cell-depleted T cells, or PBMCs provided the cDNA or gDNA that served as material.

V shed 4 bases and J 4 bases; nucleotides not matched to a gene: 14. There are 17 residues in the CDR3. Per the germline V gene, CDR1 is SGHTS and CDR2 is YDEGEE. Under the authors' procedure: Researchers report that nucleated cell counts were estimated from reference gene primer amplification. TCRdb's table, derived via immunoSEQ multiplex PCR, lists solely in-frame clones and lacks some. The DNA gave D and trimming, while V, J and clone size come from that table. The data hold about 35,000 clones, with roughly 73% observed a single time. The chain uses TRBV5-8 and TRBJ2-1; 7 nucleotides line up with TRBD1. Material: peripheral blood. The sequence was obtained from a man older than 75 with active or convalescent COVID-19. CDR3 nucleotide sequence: TGTGCCAGCAGCCGCATGCTTGTGGGGACAGAGTACAATGAGCAGTTCTTC. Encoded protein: CASSRMLVGTEYNEQFF.